Below, one T cell receptor beta chain is given with its context. These data are taken from a study of blood T cell repertoires in COVID-19. Per the germline V gene, CDR1 is LNHNV and CDR2 is YYDKDF (reference sequence). The CDR3 spans 16 residues. The junction had 12 bases not matched to a gene; V was cut back by 5 bases and J by 5 bases. The repertoire was sequenced with immunoSEQ multiplex PCR; TCRdb's copy has only in-frame clones and lacks some. The top ten hold about 5.7% of the sample, which has about 330,000 clones, about 89% seen once. The sequenced sample was PBMCs or T cells enriched from blood (not recorded which). This receptor was taken from a woman in her twenties or thirties who had recovered from COVID-19. The rearrangement uses TRBV15 and TRBJ2-1; TRBD1 matches 7 bases. The CDR3, as DNA: TGTGCCACCAGCTCCCAGCAGGGGGTGGGGGACAATGAGCAGTTCTTC. Translating it yields CATSSQQGVGDNEQFF.